This TCR beta chain derives from a study of regulatory T cells in long-lasting Graves disease. CDR3-region Arm-PCR and iRepertoire HTBI primers produced the TCR beta libraries. TCRdb reanalysed the multiplex PCR reads using MiXCR and keeps one entry per CDR3 protein. This sample carries approximately 540,000 distinct CDR3 sequences, about 12% of them seen once, and the ten largest clones take roughly 8.9%. This clonotype came up many times. Indicated time point: newly diagnosed GD, antithyroid drugs for less than 3 months. There was RNA extracted from PBMCs, and the TCR library was made from it. The guidelines of the American Thyroid Association were the basis for diagnosing Graves' disease. This sample was shared with a second study, whose subject was T cells in Graves' hyperthyroidism and ophthalmopathy. In that study: Diagnoses were established using clinical symptoms, serum thyroxine and TRAb, thyroid ultrasound and orbital computed tomography. Using 13 V-J features, a model discriminated ophthalmopathy from stable hyperthyroidism. A median about 6.5 months before onset, the model predicted ophthalmopathy.

The sequenced sample was peripheral blood mononuclear cells (PBMCs), obtained at new diagnosis, from a patient treated with antithyroid drugs. The sequence was obtained from a woman aged 25 to 39 with Graves disease.

The CDR3 DNA is TGTGCCAGCAGCCCCCGGGGGAGATTGGCCTACGAGCAGTACTTC. Amino acids: CASSPRGRLAYEQYF. The rearrangement links TRBV7-9 to TRBJ2-7; a weak D match, TRBD2 (6 bases). The CDR3 consists of 15 residues. The V gene's germline CDR1 is SEHNR and CDR2 FQNEAQ (reference sequence). The V end lost 5 bases, the J end lost 2 bases, and 16 bases lay between the germline ends.